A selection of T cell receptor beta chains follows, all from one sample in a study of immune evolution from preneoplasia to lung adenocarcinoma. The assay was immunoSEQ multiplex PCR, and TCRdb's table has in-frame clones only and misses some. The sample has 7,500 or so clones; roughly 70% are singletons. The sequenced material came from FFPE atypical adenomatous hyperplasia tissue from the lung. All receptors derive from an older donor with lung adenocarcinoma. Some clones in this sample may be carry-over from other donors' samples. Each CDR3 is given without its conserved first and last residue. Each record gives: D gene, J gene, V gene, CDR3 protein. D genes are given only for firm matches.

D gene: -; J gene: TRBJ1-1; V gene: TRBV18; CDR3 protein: ASSTWGVRDTEAF
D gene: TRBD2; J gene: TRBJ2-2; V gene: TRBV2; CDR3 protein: ASSRTSVERELF
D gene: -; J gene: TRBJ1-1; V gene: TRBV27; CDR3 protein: ASSEGGTEAF
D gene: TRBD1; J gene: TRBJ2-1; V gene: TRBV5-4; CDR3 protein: ASSLRTGGRRTEQF
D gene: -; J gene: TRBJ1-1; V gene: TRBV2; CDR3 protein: ASSETGRAF
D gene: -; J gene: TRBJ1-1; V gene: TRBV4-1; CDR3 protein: ASSQGGFEAF
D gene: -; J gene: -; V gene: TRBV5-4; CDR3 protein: ASSLGRINYEQY
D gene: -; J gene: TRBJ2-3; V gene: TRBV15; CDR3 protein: ATSREWGGTDTQY
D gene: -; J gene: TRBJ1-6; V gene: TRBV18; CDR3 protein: ASSSGLNSPLH
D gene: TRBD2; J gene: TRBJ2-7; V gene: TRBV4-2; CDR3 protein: ASSQDRTSVYEQY
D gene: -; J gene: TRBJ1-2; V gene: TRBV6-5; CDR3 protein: ASTPGTTGHGYT
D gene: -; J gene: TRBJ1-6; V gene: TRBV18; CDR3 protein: ASSPRSSYNSPLH
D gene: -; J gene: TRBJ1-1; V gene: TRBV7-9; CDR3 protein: ASSWSGGTEAF
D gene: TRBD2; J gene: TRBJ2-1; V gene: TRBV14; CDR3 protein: ASSHGLVGRHEQF
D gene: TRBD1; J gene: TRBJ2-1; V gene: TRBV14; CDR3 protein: ASSRLGQGIYNEQF
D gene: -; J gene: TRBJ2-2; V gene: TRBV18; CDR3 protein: ASSPEGLSTGELF
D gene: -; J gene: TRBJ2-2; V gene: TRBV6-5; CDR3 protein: ASSGTAGAGELF
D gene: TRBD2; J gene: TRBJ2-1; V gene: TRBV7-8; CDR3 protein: ASSLEGTSFGEQF
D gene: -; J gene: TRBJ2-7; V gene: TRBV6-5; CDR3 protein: ASSSPASHEQY
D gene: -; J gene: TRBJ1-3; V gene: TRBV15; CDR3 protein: ATSSQTGNTIY
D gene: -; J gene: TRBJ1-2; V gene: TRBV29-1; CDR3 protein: SVDLGGGYT
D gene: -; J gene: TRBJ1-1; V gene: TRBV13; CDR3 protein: ASSTGMYTEAF
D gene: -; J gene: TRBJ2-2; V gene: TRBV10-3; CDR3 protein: AISESGNTGELF
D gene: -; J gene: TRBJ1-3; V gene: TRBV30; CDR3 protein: AWNRGERNTIY
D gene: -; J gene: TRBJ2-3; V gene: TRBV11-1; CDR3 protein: ASSRNTDTQY
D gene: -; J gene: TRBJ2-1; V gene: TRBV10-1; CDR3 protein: ASSAIGGEQF
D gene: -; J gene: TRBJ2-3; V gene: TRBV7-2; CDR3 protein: ASSPISSTDTQY
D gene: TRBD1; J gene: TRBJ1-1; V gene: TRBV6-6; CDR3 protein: ASSYRRQGGTEAF
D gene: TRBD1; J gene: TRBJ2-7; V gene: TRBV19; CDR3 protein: ASRSSPGQGGDYEQY
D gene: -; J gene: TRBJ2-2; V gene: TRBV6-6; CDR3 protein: ASSYDSGGGELF
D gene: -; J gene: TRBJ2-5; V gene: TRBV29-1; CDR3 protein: SVERGAGETQY
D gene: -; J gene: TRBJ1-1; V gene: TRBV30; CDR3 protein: AWSGTGEVAEAF
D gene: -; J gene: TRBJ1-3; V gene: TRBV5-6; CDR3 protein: ASSLGAKRRIGNTIY
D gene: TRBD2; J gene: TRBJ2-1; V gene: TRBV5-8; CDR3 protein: ASTPGLAGVNEQF
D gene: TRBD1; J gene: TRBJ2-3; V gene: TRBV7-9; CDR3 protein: ASSSPQGASTDTQY
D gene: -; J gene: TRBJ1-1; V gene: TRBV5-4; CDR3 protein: ASSRGGPEAF
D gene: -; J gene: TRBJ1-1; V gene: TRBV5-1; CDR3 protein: ASSAWGMNTEAF
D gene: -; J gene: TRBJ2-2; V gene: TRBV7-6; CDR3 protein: ASSLLGTPNTGELF
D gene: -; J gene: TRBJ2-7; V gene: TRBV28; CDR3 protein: AITRGQGREQY
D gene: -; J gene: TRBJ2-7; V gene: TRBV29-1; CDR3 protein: SVAFGGSSYEQY
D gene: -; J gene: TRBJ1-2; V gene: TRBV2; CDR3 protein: ASSEKGPEYGYT
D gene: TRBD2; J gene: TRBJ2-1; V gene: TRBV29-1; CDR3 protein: SVGWTSANEQF
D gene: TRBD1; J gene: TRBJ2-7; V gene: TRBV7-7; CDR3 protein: ASSLGPGQPAQY
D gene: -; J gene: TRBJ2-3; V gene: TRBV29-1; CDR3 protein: SVESGSADTQY
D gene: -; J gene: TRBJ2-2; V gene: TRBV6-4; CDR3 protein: ASSDSTGTGELF
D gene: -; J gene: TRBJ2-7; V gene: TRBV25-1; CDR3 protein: ASSGTFFWEQY
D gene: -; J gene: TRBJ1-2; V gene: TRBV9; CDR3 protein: ASSVDQALGGYT
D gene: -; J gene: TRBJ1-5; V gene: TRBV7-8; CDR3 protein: ASSLAGTGNQPQH
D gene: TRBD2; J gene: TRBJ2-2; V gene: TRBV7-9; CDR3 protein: ASSRQPLAGGTITGELF
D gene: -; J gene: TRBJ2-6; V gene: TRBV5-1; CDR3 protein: ASSLVGAGANVLT
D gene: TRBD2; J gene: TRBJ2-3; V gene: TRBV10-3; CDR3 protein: AISTIAGESTDTQY
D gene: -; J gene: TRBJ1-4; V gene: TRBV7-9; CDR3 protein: ASSLDRINEKLF
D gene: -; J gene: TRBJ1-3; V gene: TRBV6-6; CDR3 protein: ASSNPGTSGNTIY
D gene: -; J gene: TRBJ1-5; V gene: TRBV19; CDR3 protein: ASSIRGDHQPQH